This is a list of T cell receptor beta chains from one sample in a study of beta chain features in type 1 diabetes. TCRdb's table, derived via immunoSEQ multiplex PCR, lists solely in-frame clones and lacks some. Seen here are roughly 310,000 clones, approximately 11% observed once, and the top ten hold 0.015%. Source material: naive CD4+ T cells from blood. The source is a woman under 40 in good health. CDR3s include the opening cysteine and the closing phenylalanine or tryptophan. The order of the fields is CDR3 length, J gene, clone size, V gene, D gene, CDR3 protein, CDR3 DNA. A D gene is named only where the DNA matches it firmly. The size of a clone is reported for some rows only, either as once, few or many, or as a class for expanded clones.

length: 15
J: TRBJ2-5
size: few
V: TRBV4-2
D: TRBD2
CDR3: CASSQGTSSQETQYF
DNA: TGTGCCAGCAGCCAAGGGACTAGCAGCCAAGAGACCCAGTACTTC

length: 15
J: TRBJ2-1
size: few
V: TRBV11-2
D: TRBD2
CDR3: CASSSAGGLYNEQFF
DNA: TGTGCCAGCAGCTCAGCGGGAGGGCTTTACAATGAGCAGTTCTTC

length: 15
J: TRBJ2-3
size: .
V: TRBV19
D: .
CDR3: CASSTSATSTDTQYF
DNA: TGTGCCAGTAGTACTAGTGCAACTAGCACAGATACGCAGTATTTT

length: 14
J: TRBJ2-3
size: few
V: TRBV29-1
D: .
CDR3: CSVGTTTSTDTQYF
DNA: TGCAGCGTTGGGACAACTACTAGCACAGATACGCAGTATTTT

length: 17
J: TRBJ2-5
size: few
V: TRBV28
D: TRBD2
CDR3: CASSRGLAGGEGETQYF
DNA: TGTGCCAGCAGCCGTGGACTAGCGGGAGGGGAGGGAGAGACCCAGTACTTC

length: 14
J: TRBJ2-5
size: few
V: TRBV7-8
D: .
CDR3: CASSPSVGVETQYF
DNA: TGTGCCAGCAGCCCATCAGTGGGAGTTGAGACCCAGTACTTC

length: 15
J: TRBJ2-1
size: .
V: TRBV7-2
D: TRBD2
CDR3: CASSLREATYNEQFF
DNA: TGTGCCAGCAGCTTGCGGGAGGCCACCTACAATGAGCAGTTCTTC

length: 13
J: TRBJ2-1
size: few
V: TRBV5-1
D: TRBD1
CDR3: CASSTGGDNEQFF
DNA: TGCGCCAGCTCGACAGGGGGGGACAATGAGCAGTTCTTC

length: 13
J: TRBJ2-5
size: .
V: TRBV29-1
D: .
CDR3: CSVRPRGGETQYF
DNA: TGCAGCGTGAGACCGAGGGGGGGAGAGACCCAGTACTTC

length: 16
J: TRBJ1-5
size: few
V: TRBV10-3
D: TRBD1
CDR3: CAISDSGTGGSQPQHF
DNA: TGTGCCATCAGTGATTCGGGGACAGGGGGCAGTCAGCCCCAGCATTTT

length: 14
J: TRBJ2-1
size: .
V: TRBV30
D: .
CDR3: CAWSSWGMHNEQFF
DNA: TGTGCCTGGAGTAGTTGGGGCATGCACAATGAGCAGTTCTTC

length: 14
J: TRBJ2-1
size: .
V: TRBV28
D: .
CDR3: CASIPGSIYNEQFF
DNA: TGTGCCAGCATTCCCGGGAGTATCTACAATGAGCAGTTCTTC

length: 17
J: TRBJ2-5
size: .
V: TRBV7-2
D: TRBD2
CDR3: CASSWGLAGVRQETQYF
DNA: TGTGCCAGCAGCTGGGGACTAGCGGGAGTGAGGCAAGAGACCCAGTACTTC

length: 16
J: TRBJ2-1
size: few
V: TRBV5-1
D: TRBD1
CDR3: CASSLNRGRISPEQFF
DNA: TGCGCCAGCAGCTTAAACAGGGGTAGGATATCCCCCGAGCAGTTCTTC

length: 16
J: TRBJ2-7
size: .
V: TRBV7-9
D: TRBD1
CDR3: CASSLAGQGGYYEQYF
DNA: TGTGCCAGCAGCTTAGCTGGACAGGGGGGATACTACGAGCAGTACTTC

length: 13
J: TRBJ2-7
size: .
V: TRBV6-5
D: .
CDR3: CASSYDSTYEQSF
DNA: TGTGCCAGCAGTTACGACAGTACCTACGAGCAGTCCTTC

length: 15
J: TRBJ1-5
size: .
V: TRBV4-3
D: TRBD1
CDR3: CASSQDETGEWPQHF
DNA: TGCGCCAGCAGCCAAGATGAAACAGGGGAGTGGCCCCAGCATTTT

length: 16
J: TRBJ2-5
size: few
V: TRBV18
D: TRBD2
CDR3: CASSPLLLAGGETQYF
DNA: TGTGCCAGCTCACCACTTTTACTAGCGGGAGGAGAGACCCAGTACTTC

length: 19
J: TRBJ2-7
size: few
V: TRBV5-8
D: TRBD2
CDR3: CASSPPRAGYDIGFDEQYF
DNA: TGTGCCAGCAGCCCCCCCCGAGCGGGATATGATATCGGTTTCGACGAGCAGTACTTC

length: 14
J: TRBJ2-7
size: few
V: TRBV29-1
D: TRBD2
CDR3: CSVTVAGGWYEQYF
DNA: TGCAGCGTGACTGTAGCGGGAGGTTGGTACGAGCAGTACTTC

length: 14
J: TRBJ1-1
size: few
V: TRBV7-3
D: .
CDR3: CASSPARGDTEAFF
DNA: TGTGCCAGCAGCCCCGCAAGGGGCGACACTGAAGCTTTCTTT

length: 15
J: TRBJ2-1
size: .
V: TRBV6-5
D: .
CDR3: CASKRRSLSYNEQFF
DNA: TGTGCCAGTAAGAGGAGGTCCCTATCCTACAATGAGCAGTTCTTC

length: 15
J: TRBJ2-7
size: .
V: TRBV9
D: TRBD2
CDR3: CASSVGAGSSYEQYF
DNA: TGTGCCAGCAGCGTAGGAGCGGGAAGCTCCTACGAGCAGTACTTC

length: 15
J: TRBJ1-5
size: few
V: TRBV9
D: TRBD1
CDR3: CASSAGQGGNQPQHF
DNA: TGTGCCAGCAGCGCGGGACAGGGAGGCAATCAGCCCCAGCATTTT

length: 13
J: TRBJ2-2
size: few
V: TRBV7-3
D: .
CDR3: CASSLAGTGELFF
DNA: TGTGCCAGCAGCTTAGCGGGAACCGGGGAGCTGTTTTTT

length: 15
J: TRBJ1-2
size: .
V: TRBV19
D: .
CDR3: CASTAGGETNYGYTF
DNA: TGTGCCAGTACCGCGGGGGGTGAGACGAACTATGGCTACACCTTC

length: 17
J: TRBJ2-7
size: .
V: TRBV18
D: TRBD1
CDR3: CASSLTTPGQGSGEQYF
DNA: TGTGCCAGCTCACTTACAACCCCGGGACAGGGATCTGGAGAGCAGTACTTC

length: 14
J: TRBJ1-2
size: .
V: TRBV9
D: TRBD1
CDR3: CARTGGGLVGGYTF
DNA: TGTGCCAGGACAGGGGGTGGGCTTGTGGGTGGCTACACCTTC

length: 15
J: TRBJ2-3
size: .
V: TRBV6-5
D: .
CDR3: CASSYSWGEMDTQYF
DNA: TGTGCCAGCAGTTACTCGTGGGGGGAGATGGATACGCAGTATTTT

length: 16
J: TRBJ2-1
size: few
V: TRBV5-4
D: .
CDR3: CASSLAQGFILNEQFF
DNA: TGTGCCAGCAGCTTGGCCCAGGGATTCATCCTCAATGAGCAGTTCTTC

length: 15
J: TRBJ2-3
size: few
V: TRBV7-2
D: TRBD2
CDR3: CASSLAGGPTDTQYF
DNA: TGTGCCAGCAGCTTAGCGGGAGGGCCGACAGATACGCAGTATTTT

length: 18
J: TRBJ1-5
size: .
V: TRBV4-3
D: .
CDR3: CASSQDWEGTRSNQPQHF
DNA: TGCGCCAGCAGCCAAGATTGGGAGGGGACGAGATCCAATCAGCCCCAGCATTTT

length: 14
J: TRBJ2-7
size: few
V: TRBV27
D: .
CDR3: CASSRSRGAYEQYF
DNA: TGTGCCAGCAGTCGGTCGCGCGGGGCCTACGAGCAGTACTTC

length: 17
J: TRBJ2-7
size: .
V: TRBV4-2
D: TRBD1
CDR3: CASSQGIPGQGSYEQYF
DNA: TGTGCCAGCAGCCAGGGCATACCGGGACAGGGATCCTACGAGCAGTACTTC

length: 18
J: TRBJ2-6
size: .
V: TRBV5-1
D: .
CDR3: CASSLVVGVASGANVLTF
DNA: TGCGCCAGCAGCTTGGTGGTCGGGGTGGCCTCTGGGGCCAACGTCCTGACTTTC

length: 16
J: TRBJ2-3
size: few
V: TRBV27
D: TRBD2
CDR3: CASSLGLAGGTDTQYF
DNA: TGTGCCAGCAGTCTGGGACTAGCGGGAGGTACAGATACGCAGTATTTT

length: 12
J: TRBJ1-4
size: .
V: TRBV18
D: .
CDR3: CASSPGDEKLFF
DNA: TGTGCCAGCTCACCCGGAGATGAAAAACTGTTTTTT

length: 18
J: TRBJ2-5
size: .
V: TRBV9
D: TRBD2
CDR3: CASSVGGLAGGPRETQYF
DNA: TGTGCCAGCAGCGTAGGGGGACTAGCGGGAGGGCCCAGAGAGACCCAGTACTTC

length: 13
J: TRBJ1-2
size: .
V: TRBV30
D: TRBD1
CDR3: CAWTPTGVYGYTF
DNA: TGTGCCTGGACCCCCACAGGGGTCTATGGCTACACCTTC

length: 16
J: TRBJ2-7
size: .
V: TRBV14
D: TRBD2
CDR3: CASSPATSGLSYEQYF
DNA: TGTGCCAGCAGCCCCGCGACTAGCGGCCTCTCCTACGAGCAGTACTTC

length: 14
J: TRBJ2-1
size: .
V: TRBV19
D: .
CDR3: CASSIRGWLNEQFF
DNA: TGTGCCAGTAGTATTCGGGGTTGGCTCAATGAGCAGTTCTTC